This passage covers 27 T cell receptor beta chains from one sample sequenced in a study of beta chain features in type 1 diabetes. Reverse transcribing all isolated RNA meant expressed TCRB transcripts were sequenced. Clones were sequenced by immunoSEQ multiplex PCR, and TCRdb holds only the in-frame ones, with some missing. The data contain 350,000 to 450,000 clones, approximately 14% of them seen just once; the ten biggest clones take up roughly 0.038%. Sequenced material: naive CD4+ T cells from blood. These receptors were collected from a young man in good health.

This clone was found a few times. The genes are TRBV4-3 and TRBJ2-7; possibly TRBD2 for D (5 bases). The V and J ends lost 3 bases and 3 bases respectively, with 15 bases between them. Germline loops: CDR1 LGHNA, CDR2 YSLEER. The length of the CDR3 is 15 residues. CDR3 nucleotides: TGCGCCAGCAGCCAGATGAGGGCAAAATACTACGAGCAGTACTTC. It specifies CASSQMRAKYYEQYF.

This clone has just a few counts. CDR3 residues: CASSLDRDTQYF. The CDR3, as DNA: TGTGCCAGCAGCCTAGACAGGGACACGCAGTATTTT. The V call is TRBV6-5, the J call TRBJ2-3; TRBD1 aligns across 7 bases. V trimming: 6 bases; J trimming: 9 bases; junction bases outside the gene matches: 6. CDR3 length: 12 residues. From germline, CDR1 is MNHEY and CDR2 SVGAGI.

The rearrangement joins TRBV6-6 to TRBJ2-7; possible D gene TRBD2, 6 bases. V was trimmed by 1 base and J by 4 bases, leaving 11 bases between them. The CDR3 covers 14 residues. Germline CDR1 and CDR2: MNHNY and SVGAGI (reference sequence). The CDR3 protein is CASSYLGTQYEQYV. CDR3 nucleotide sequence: TGTGCCAGCAGTTACTTGGGGACTCAATACGAGCAGTACGTC.

As DNA, the CDR3 is TGTGCCAGCAGCTTAGTTCGTCGGGATAAGTACAATGAGCAGTTCTTC. It is translated as CASSLVRRDKYNEQFF. The chain combines TRBV11-2 with TRBJ2-1; D is perhaps TRBD2 (5 bases). This CDR3 has 16 amino acids. Deletions cut 1 base from V and 4 bases from J, with 14 bases between. Per the germline V gene, CDR1 is SGHAT and CDR2 is FQNNGV.

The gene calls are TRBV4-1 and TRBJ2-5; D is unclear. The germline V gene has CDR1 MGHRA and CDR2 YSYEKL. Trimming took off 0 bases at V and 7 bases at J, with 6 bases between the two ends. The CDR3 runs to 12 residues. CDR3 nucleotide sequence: TGCGCCAGCAGCCAAGATCTCCGGACCCAGTACTTC. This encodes CASSQDLRTQYF.

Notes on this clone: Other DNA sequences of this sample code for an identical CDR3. The CDR3 DNA sequence: TGTGCCAGCAGCTGGTTAGGGGGGAGGTCTCAAGAGACCCAGTACTTC. This encodes CASSWLGGRSQETQYF. V usage is TRBV7-9 and J usage is TRBJ2-5; D is tentatively TRBD1 or TRBD2 (6 bases each). CDR3 size: 16 residues. Germline V gives CDR1 SEHNR, CDR2 FQNEAQ (reference sequence). V lost 4 bases and J lost 2, with 17 bases in between.

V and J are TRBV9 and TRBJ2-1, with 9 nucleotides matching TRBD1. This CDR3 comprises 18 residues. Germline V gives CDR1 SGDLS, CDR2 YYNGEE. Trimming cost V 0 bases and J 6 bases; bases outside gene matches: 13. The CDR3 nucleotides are TGTGCCAGCAGCGTAGACCCTACAGGGGGCAGAGGTGGCAATGAGCAGTTCTTC. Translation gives CASSVDPTGGRGGNEQFF.

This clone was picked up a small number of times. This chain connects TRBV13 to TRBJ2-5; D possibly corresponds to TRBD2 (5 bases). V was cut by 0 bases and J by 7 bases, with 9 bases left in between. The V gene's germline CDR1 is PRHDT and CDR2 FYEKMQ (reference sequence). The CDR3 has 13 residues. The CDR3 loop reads CASSLGGEGTQYF. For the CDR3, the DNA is TGTGCCAGCAGCTTAGGAGGCGAGGGGACCCAGTACTTC.

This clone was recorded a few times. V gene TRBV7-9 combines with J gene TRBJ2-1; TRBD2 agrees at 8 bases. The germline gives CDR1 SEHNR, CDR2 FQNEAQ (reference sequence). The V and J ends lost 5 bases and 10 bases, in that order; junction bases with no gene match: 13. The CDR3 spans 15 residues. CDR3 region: CASSTPGLDTREQFF. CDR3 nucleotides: TGTGCCAGCAGCACCCCGGGACTAGACACCAGGGAGCAGTTCTTC.

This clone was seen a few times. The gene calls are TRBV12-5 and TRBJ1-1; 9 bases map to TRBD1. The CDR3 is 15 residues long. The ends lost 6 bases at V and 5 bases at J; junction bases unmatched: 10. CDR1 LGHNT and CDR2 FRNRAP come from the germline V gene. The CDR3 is CASGPRDREMTEAFF. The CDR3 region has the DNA TGTGCTAGTGGCCCCCGGGACAGGGAGATGACTGAAGCTTTCTTT.

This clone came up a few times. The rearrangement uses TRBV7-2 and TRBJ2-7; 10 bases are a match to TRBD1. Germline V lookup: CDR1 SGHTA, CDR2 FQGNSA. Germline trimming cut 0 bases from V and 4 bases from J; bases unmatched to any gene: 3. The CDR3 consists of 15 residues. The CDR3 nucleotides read TGTGCCAGCAGCTTAGCGGGACAGGGGCTATACGAGCAGTACTTC. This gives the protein CASSLAGQGLYEQYF.

Written as DNA, the CDR3 is TGTGCCATCAGTGAGCTGTTGGGACTAGCGCCTGGCAAAAACATTCAGTACTTC. Translation gives CAISELLGLAPGKNIQYF. V and J are TRBV10-3 and TRBJ2-4; the match to TRBD2 covers 10 bases. There are 18 residues in the CDR3. The V gene's germline CDR1 is ENHRY and CDR2 SYGVKD. Trimming cost V 2 bases and J 3 bases; bases outside gene matches: 10.

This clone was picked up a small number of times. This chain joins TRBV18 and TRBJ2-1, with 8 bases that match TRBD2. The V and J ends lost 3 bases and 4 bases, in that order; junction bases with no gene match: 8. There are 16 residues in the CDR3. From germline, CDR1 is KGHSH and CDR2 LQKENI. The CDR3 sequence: CASSPPSGRMYNEQFF. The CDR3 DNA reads TGTGCCAGCTCACCCCCGAGCGGGAGAATGTACAATGAGCAGTTCTTC.

The CDR3 DNA reads as TGTGCCAGCAGCGTAGAAGCACAGCATGACTATGGCTACACCTTC. Its translation: CASSVEAQHDYGYTF. The chain combines TRBV9 with TRBJ1-2; D call uncertain. There are 15 residues in the CDR3. V gave up 0 bases and J gave up 3 bases, with 12 bases separating them. Germline V lookup: CDR1 SGDLS, CDR2 YYNGEE. Full variable domain (rest looked up from reference TRBV9 and TRBJ1-2): DSGVTQTPKHLITATGQRVTLRCSPRSGDLSVYWYQQSLDQGLQFLIQYYNGEERAKGNILERFSAQQFPDLHSELNLSSLELGDSALYFCASSVEAQHDYGYTFGSGTRLTVV.

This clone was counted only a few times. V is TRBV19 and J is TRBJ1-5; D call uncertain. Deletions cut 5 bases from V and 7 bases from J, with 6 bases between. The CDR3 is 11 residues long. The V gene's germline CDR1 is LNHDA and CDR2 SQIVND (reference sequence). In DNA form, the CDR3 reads TGTGCCAGTAGTGCTGGGCAGCCCCAGCATTTT. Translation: CASSAGQPQHF.

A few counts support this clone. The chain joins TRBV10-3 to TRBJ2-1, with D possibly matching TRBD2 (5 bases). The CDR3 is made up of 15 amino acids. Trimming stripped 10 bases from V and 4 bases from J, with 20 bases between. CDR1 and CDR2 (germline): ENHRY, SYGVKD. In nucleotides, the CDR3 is TGTGCCACGATCCTCACAGAACGAGGGTACAATGAGCAGTTCTTC. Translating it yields CATILTERGYNEQFF.

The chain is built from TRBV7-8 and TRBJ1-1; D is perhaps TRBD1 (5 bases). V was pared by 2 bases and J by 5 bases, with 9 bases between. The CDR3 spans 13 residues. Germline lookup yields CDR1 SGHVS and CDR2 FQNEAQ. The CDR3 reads CASSLRGPTEAFF. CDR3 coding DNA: TGTGCCAGCAGCTTAAGGGGCCCAACTGAAGCTTTCTTT.

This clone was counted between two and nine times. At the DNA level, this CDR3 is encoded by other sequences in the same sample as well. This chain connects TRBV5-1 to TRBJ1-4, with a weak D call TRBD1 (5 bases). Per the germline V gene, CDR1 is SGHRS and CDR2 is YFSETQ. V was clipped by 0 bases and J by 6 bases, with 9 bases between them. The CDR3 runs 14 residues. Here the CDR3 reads CASSLAGGYEKLFF. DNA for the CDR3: TGCGCCAGCAGCTTGGCCGGGGGATATGAAAAACTGTTTTTT.

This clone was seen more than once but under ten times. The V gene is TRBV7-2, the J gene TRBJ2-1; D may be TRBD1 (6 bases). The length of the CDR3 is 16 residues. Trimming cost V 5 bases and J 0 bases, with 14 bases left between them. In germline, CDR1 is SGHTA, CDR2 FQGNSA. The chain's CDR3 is CASSIDRSRSYNEQFF. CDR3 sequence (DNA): TGTGCCAGCAGCATAGACAGGTCCCGCTCCTACAATGAGCAGTTCTTC.

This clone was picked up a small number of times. CDR3 coding DNA: TGTGCCAGCAAGAGGGTATCTAAGTGGATCGATGAGCAGTTCTTC. This sequence encodes CASKRVSKWIDEQFF. The genes are TRBV2 and TRBJ2-1; D is possibly TRBD2 (5 bases). The CDR3 sequence is 15 residues long. The V gene's germline CDR1 is SNHLY and CDR2 FYNNEI. The ends were cut back, 7 bases at V and 8 bases at J, with 21 bases in the middle. Together with reference TRBV2 and TRBJ2-1, the CDR3 gives the full variable domain: EPEVTQTPSHQVTQMGQEVILRCVPISNHLYFYWYRQILGQKVEFLVSFYNNEISEKSEIFDDQFSVERPDGSNFTLKIRSTKLEDSAMYFCASKRVSKWIDEQFFGPGTRLTVL.

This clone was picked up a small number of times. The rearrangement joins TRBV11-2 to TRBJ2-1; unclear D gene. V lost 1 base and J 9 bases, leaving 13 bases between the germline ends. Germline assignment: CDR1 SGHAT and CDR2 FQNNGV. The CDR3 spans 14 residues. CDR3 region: CASSLGSNMGEQFF. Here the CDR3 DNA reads TGTGCCAGCAGCTTAGGGTCTAATATGGGTGAGCAGTTCTTC.

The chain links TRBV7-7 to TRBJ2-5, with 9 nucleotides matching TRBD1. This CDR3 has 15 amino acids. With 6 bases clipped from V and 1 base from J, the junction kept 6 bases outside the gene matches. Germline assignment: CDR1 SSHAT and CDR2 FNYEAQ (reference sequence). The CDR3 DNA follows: TGTGCCAGCAGTACACAGGGGGCTGGCCAAGAGACCCAGTACTTC. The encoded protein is CASSTQGAGQETQYF.

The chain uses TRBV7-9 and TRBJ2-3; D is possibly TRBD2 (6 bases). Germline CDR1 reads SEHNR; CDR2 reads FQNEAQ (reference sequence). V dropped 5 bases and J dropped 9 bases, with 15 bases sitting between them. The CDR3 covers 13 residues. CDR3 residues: CASSPGDSPTQYF. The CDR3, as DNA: TGTGCCAGCAGCCCGGGGGACTCTCCGACGCAGTATTTT.

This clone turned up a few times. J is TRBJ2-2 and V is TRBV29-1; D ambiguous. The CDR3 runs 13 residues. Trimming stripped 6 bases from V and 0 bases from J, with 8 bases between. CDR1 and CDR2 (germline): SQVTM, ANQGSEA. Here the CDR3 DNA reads TGCAGCGTGGACCCTGCGAACACCGGGGAGCTGTTTTTT. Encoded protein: CSVDPANTGELFF.

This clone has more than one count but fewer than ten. This chain's CDR3 is CAIRTSGKYNEQFF. DNA for the CDR3: TGTGCCATCAGAACTAGCGGGAAATACAATGAGCAGTTCTTC. The chain links TRBV10-3 to TRBJ2-1, with 10 bases identical to TRBD2. The CDR3 covers 14 residues. The trim removed 6 bases at V and 4 bases at J, leaving 3 bases unmatched. Germline V lookup: CDR1 ENHRY, CDR2 SYGVKD.

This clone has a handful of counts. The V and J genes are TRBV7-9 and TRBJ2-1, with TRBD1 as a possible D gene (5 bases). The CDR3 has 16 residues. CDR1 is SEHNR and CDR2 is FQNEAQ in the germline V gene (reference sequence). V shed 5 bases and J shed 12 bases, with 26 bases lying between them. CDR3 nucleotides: TGTGCCAGCAGCCTAGGCTGGAGACAGTCCCGGTACGGGCAGTTCTTC. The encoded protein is CASSLGWRQSRYGQFF.

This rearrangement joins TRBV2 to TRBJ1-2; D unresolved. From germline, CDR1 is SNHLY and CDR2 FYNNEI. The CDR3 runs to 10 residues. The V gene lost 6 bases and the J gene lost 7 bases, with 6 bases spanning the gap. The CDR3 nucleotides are TGTGCCAGCAGCGCGACTGGCTACACCTTC. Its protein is CASSATGYTF.